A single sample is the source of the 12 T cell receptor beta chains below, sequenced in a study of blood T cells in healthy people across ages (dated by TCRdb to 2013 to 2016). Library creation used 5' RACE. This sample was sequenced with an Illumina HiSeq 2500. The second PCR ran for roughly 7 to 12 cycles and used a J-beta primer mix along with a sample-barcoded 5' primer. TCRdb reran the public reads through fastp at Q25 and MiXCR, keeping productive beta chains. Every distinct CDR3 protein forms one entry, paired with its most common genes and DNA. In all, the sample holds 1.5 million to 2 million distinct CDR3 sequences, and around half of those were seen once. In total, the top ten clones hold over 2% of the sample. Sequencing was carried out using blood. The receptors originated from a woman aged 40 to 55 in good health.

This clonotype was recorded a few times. The CDR3 sequence: CASNFLAGPSYNEQFF. CDR3 nucleotides: TGTGCCAGCAACTTCTTAGCGGGGCCCTCCTACAATGAGCAGTTCTTC. The chain links TRBV12-3 or TRBV12-4 to TRBJ2-1, with 8 bases lining up with TRBD2. Unmatched junction bases numbered 8, after V lost 7 bases and J lost 0 bases. This CDR3 has 16 residues.

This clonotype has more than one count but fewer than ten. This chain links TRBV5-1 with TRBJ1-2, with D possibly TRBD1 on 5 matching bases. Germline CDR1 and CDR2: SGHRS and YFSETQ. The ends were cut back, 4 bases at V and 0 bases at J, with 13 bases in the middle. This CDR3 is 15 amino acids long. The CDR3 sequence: CASSTARDANYGYTF. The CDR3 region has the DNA TGCGCCAGCAGCACCGCCCGGGACGCTAACTATGGCTACACCTTC.

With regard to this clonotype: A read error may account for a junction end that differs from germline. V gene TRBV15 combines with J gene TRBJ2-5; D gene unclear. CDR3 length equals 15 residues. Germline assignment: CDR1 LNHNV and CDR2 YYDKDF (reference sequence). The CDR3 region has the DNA TGTGCCACCAGCAGACCAAGATCGTACCAAGAGACCCGGTACTTC. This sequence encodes CATSRPRSYQETRYF.

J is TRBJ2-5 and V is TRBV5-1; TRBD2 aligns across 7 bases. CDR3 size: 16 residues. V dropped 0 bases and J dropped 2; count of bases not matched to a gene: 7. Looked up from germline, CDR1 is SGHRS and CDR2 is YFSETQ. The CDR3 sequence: CASSLVRWGGQETQYF. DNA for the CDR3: TGCGCCAGCAGCTTGGTCAGGTGGGGGGGTCAAGAGACCCAGTACTTC.

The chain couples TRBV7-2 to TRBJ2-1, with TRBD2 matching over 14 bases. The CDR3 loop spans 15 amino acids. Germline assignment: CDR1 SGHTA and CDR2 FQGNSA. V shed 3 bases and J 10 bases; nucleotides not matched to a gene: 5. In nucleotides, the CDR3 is TGTGCCAGCAGCTTGGACGGACTAGCGGGAGGCGAGCAGTTCTTC. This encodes CASSLDGLAGGEQFF.

CDR3 sequence (DNA): TGTGCCAGCAGCTCCCCGGTTGCTAATCAAGAGACCCAGTACTTC. Amino acid sequence: CASSSPVANQETQYF. This rearrangement joins TRBV7-2 to TRBJ2-5, with D unclear. This CDR3 is built from 15 residues. The ends were cut back, 4 bases at V and 2 bases at J, with 14 bases in the middle. The germline V gene encodes CDR1 SGHTA and CDR2 FQGNSA.

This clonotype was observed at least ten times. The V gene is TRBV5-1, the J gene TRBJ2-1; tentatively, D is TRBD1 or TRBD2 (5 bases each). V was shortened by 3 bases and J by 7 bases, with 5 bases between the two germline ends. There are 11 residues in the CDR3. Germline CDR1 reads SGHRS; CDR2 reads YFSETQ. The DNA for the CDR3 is TGCGCCAGCAGCTGGGGGAATGAGCAGTTCTTC. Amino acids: CASSWGNEQFF. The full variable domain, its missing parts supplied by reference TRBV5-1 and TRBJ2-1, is KAGVTQTPRYLIKTRGQQVTLSCSPISGHRSVSWYQQTPGQGLQFLFEYFSETQRNKGNFPGRFSGRQFSNSRSEMNVSTLELGDSALYLCASSWGNEQFFGPGTRLTVL.

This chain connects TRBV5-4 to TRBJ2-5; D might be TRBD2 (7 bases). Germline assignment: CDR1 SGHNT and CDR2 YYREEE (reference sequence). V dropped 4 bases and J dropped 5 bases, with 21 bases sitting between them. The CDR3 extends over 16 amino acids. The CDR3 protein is CASSPFGGGWKETQYF. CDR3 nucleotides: TGTGCCAGCAGCCCCTTTGGGGGGGGCTGGAAGGAGACCCAGTACTTC.

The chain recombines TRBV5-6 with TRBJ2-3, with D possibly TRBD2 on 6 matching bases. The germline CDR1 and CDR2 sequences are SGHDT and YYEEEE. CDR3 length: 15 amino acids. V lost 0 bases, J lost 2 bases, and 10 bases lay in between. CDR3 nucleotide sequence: TGTGCCAGCAGCTTGGGTGGGGAGGTCACAGATACGCAGTATTTT. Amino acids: CASSLGGEVTDTQYF.

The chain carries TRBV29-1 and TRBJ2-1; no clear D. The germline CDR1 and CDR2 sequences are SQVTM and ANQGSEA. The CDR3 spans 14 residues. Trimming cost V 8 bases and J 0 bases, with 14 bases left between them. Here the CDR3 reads CSFRRGSSYNEQFF. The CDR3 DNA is TGCAGCTTCCGCAGAGGCAGCTCCTACAATGAGCAGTTCTTC.

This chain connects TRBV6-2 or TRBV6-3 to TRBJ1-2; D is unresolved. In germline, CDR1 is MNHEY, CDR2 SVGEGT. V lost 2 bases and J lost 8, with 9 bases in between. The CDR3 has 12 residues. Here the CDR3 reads CASSYDGTGYTF. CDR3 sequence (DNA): TGTGCCAGCAGTTACGATGGAACCGGCTACACCTTC.

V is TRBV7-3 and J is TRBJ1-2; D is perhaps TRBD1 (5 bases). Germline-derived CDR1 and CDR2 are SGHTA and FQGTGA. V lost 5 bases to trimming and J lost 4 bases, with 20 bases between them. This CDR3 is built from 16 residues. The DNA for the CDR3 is TGTGCCAGCAGCCCATCGGGGCTGACAGACAGCTATGGCTACACCTTC. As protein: CASSPSGLTDSYGYTF. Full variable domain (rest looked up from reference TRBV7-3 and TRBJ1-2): GAGVSQTPSNKVTEKGKYVELRCDPISGHTALYWYRQSLGQGPEFLIYFQGTGAADDSGLPNDRFFAVRPEGSVSTLKIQRTERGDSAVYLCASSPSGLTDSYGYTFGSGTRLTVV.